This T cell receptor beta chain came from a study of identical twins listed by TCRdb under 2016. Regarding the research as a whole: TCR alpha and beta repertoires from monozygotic twins, unrelated adults of various ages and cord blood were deep-sequenced to test whether fetal clonotypes persist. Replicate twin experiments were performed at different times using different library preparation protocols to rule out contamination. The paper's findings and limits, for the study overall: Recombination models systematically underestimated out-of-frame TCR alpha sharing in monozygotic twins but agreed with sharing between unrelated individuals. Zero-insertion analyses could be partly confounded by invariant T cells such as MAIT and iNKT, although diverse VJ usage argued against such confounding for most clonotypes. Because the same donors could not be followed over many years, the conclusions relied on cross-sectional statistical analysis. Compared with coincidental sharing between unrelated individuals, out-of-frame TCR alpha sequences shared between twins showed an excess of sequences with low generation probability. Abundant cord blood beta clonotypes had fewer insertions, young adult naive repertoires showed a similar but weaker trend, and memory repertoires showed no such trend. In beta out-of-frame sequences, excess twin sharing was weaker, because having fewer shared sequences lowered the signal-to-noise ratio.

The CDR3 spans 15 residues, from the cysteine through the phenylalanine. Just the 45-base CDR3 DNA is kept, in frame starting at base 1. CDR1 and CDR2 are drawn from the germline V gene: SGHRS, YFSETQ. V sheds 5 bases and J sheds 8 bases, leaving 20 bases between their ends. Libraries were prepared through 5' RACE. Sequencing was carried out with an Illumina HiSeq 2000. A universal primer binding site was introduced by template switching, and a unique molecular identifier was present in the final cDNA, enabling accurate counting of TCR cDNA molecules. Specific primers in the conserved constant-segment region were used to synthesize first-strand cDNA for TCR alpha and beta chains. To control for contamination, every cDNA library was double barcoded, receiving both a SMART-Mk sample barcode and Illumina barcodes. Two successive PCR steps introduced TruSeq adapter sequences along with Illumina sample barcodes. The Illumina HiSeq platform was used with custom primers to sequence TCR alpha and beta cDNA libraries. As for the original processing: MiGEC processed the raw reads to extract unique molecular identifiers, while MiXCR was used to determine the CDR3 positions. Recombination models were inferred per individual with the repgenHMM and IGoR tools using an EM algorithm. Shared clonotypes were analyzed with the tcR package in R, and sharing was normalized by the product of cloneset sizes. To study raw recombination without the effects of thymic and clonal selection, out-of-frame nonproductive sequences were analyzed. TCRdb handled the public reads itself, with Q25 trimming in fastp and clone calling in MiXCR, and kept productive beta chains. Entries are consolidated by CDR3 protein sequence, retaining the most common genes and DNA. These V and J calls originate from TCRdb's pipeline instead of the authors' own analysis. The table for this sample lists roughly 720,000 distinct CDR3 sequences; 15% to 20% of them were counted only once. The top ten constitute around 14% of the sample.

Remarks on this clonotype: The antigen this receptor binds is unknown. No much larger clonotype is one base removed from it; base qualities were not supplied.

All donors were healthy Caucasians. The twin cohort comprised three pairs of female monozygotic twins, all aged roughly 18 to 30 years. The RNA used for TCR libraries was isolated from peripheral blood mononuclear cells. The sample was also linked to a second study, of T cells expressing NK-cell markers. As the second publication notes: In sorted CD3+CD56+NKG2C+, CD3+CD56+NKG2C- and CD3+CD56-NKG2C+ T-cell subsets from several donors, TCR beta-chain repertoires were profiled. Seven of the eight sequenced donors were HCMV-seropositive and one was HCMV-seronegative. To restrict sorting to alphabetaTCR-expressing T cells, an anti-gammadeltaTCR antibody was added in several experiments. For roughly 6 donors, the dominant CD3+CD56+NKG2C+ clonotypes were among the top 10 CD8+ clonotypes and accounted for about 1.0-7.0% of CD8+ T cells. Those dominant clonotypes were again the most abundant among CD3+CD56-NKG2C+ cells in a handful of donors, at about 25-60.1%. It remained unclear whether the expanded NKG2C-expressing T cell clones were specific for HCMV antigens. The study sequenced eight donors, all healthy volunteers chosen at random: three men and five women. HCMV serostatus was determined by detecting HCMV-specific IgG in serum with a commercial ELISA kit. For about 6 donors, unsorted PBMC were also used to sequence bulk peripheral blood T-cell repertoires. MIGEC handled demultiplexing of the reads and grouping by UMI, while MiTCR was used to assemble and quantify clonotypes. To remove erroneous sequences, TCR cDNA sequences were retained only when supported by two or more reads. The tcR package was used for downstream repertoire analysis, and clonotypes were matched between fractions using CDR3 nucleotide sequence together with V segment. VDJmatch was used to annotate antigen specificity against VDJdb, with one amino acid substitution in CDR3 permitted.

The clonotype originates from a woman aged 18-29 years in good health. The sample was PBMCs. The V and J segments used are TRBV5-1 and TRBJ2-1, with TRBD2 as a weak D call on 6 bases. The DNA reads as follows: TGCGCCAGCAGTATGCGGGACTCCCCACGGGATGAGCAGTTCTTC. It specifies CASSMRDSPRDEQFF.